These 13 T cell receptor beta chains originate from one sample sequenced in a study of Graves' ophthalmopathy and Graves' hyperthyroidism. As the template, RNA transcripts were used to amplify TCR beta CDR3 regions. First-round RT-PCR with HTBI primers preceded a second-round multiplex PCR. TCRdb re-called the multiplex PCR reads with MiXCR, one entry per CDR3 protein. The data contain around 400,000 distinct CDR3 sequences, under 25% of them singletons. The sequenced sample consisted of peripheral blood. Every receptor here comes from a young woman with stable Graves' hyperthyroidism.

This chain links TRBV15 with TRBJ1-5; the match to TRBD1 covers 12 bases. CDR1 and CDR2 (germline): LNHNV, YYDKDF (reference sequence). V trimming: 5 bases; J trimming: 0 bases; junction bases outside the gene matches: 8. The CDR3 covers 18 residues. The CDR3 loop is CATSRPGTGGLSNQPQHF. The CDR3 region has the DNA TGTGCCACCAGCCGCCCCGGGACAGGGGGCCTTAGCAATCAGCCCCAGCATTTT. Full variable domain (missing parts from reference TRBV15 and TRBJ1-5): DAMVIQNPRYQVTQFGKPVTLSCSQTLNHNVMYWYQQKSSQAPKLLFHYYDKDFNNEADTPDNFQSRRPNTSFCFLDIRSPGLGDTAMYLCATSRPGTGGLSNQPQHFGDGTRLSIL.

This clonotype was picked up many times. The chain uses TRBV20-1 and TRBJ1-3; no definite D call. The CDR3 is 14 residues long. The V gene lost 4 bases and the J gene lost 0 bases, with 10 bases spanning the gap. CDR1 is DFQATT, CDR2 SNEGSKA, per germline (reference sequence). The CDR3: CSATGVLSGNTIYF. The CDR3 nucleotides are TGCAGTGCTACAGGAGTTCTCTCTGGAAACACCATATATTTT.

This clonotype has a count of ten or more. This chain links TRBV15 with TRBJ2-7; D call uncertain. This CDR3 has 13 residues. The ends were cut back, 2 bases at V and 6 bases at J, with 11 bases in the middle. Germline CDR1 is LNHNV and CDR2 is YYDKDF (reference sequence). The CDR3 protein is CATSRTLQREQYF. The CDR3 DNA reads TGTGCCACCAGCAGAACCCTTCAACGCGAGCAGTACTTC.

This clonotype has at least ten counts. The chain recombines TRBV4-1 with TRBJ2-7; D call uncertain. CDR3 length: 17 residues. The germline V gene has CDR1 MGHRA and CDR2 YSYEKL. V was shortened by 2 bases and J by 0 bases, with 17 bases between the two germline ends. DNA of the CDR3: TGCGCCAGCAGCCAAATGACGCACTATCTTGTCTCCTACGAGCAGTACTTC. It is translated as CASSQMTHYLVSYEQYF.

This clonotype showed up many times. V gene TRBV5-1 combines with J gene TRBJ1-1, with 7 bases that match TRBD1. Per the germline V gene, CDR1 is SGHRS and CDR2 is YFSETQ. V shed 4 bases, J shed 10 bases, and the junction held 13 bases outside the gene matches. This CDR3 contains 14 residues. The CDR3 DNA follows: TGCGCCAGCAGCCCGACAGGGCCCGAAGTGAGAGCTTTCTTT. This encodes CASSPTGPEVRAFF.

The rearrangement uses TRBV12-3 or TRBV12-4 and TRBJ2-5; D gene uncertain. The CDR3 length is 16 residues. V was shortened by 4 bases and J by 2 bases, with 17 bases between the two germline ends. The CDR3, as DNA: TGTGCCAGCAGTTACGCCCCAGGTACCAATCAAGAGACCCAGTACTTC. This translates into CASSYAPGTNQETQYF.

At least ten counts were recorded for this clonotype. The genes are TRBV6-5 and TRBJ2-5; the D call may be TRBD1 or TRBD2 (5 bases each). The CDR3 has 14 amino acids. Per the germline V gene, CDR1 is MNHEY and CDR2 is SVGAGI. V was cut by 0 bases and J by 5 bases, with 10 bases left in between. The CDR3 reads CASSYSYEGETQYF. As DNA, the CDR3 is TGTGCCAGCAGTTACTCGTATGAGGGGGAGACCCAGTACTTC.

CDR3 loop: CASSPRDRDTGELFF. CDR3 bases: TGTGCCAGCAGTCCCCGGGACAGGGATACCGGGGAGCTGTTTTTT. This rearrangement joins TRBV12-3 or TRBV12-4 to TRBJ2-2; 9 nucleotides agree with TRBD1. The CDR3 has 15 amino acids. Trimming cost V 5 bases and J 5 bases; bases outside gene matches: 6.

This chain connects TRBV7-6 to TRBJ2-3; D is ambiguous. V was trimmed by 7 bases and J by 0 bases, leaving 14 bases between them. This CDR3 is built from 15 residues. Per germline, CDR1 SGHVS and CDR2 FNYEAQ. CDR3 amino acids: CASTTLASSTDTQYF. The CDR3 DNA is TGTGCCAGCACCACATTGGCCTCTAGCACAGATACGCAGTATTTT.

Many counts were recorded for this clonotype. The chain joins TRBV7-2 to TRBJ2-5; 11 nucleotides align to TRBD1. Losses at the gene ends were 5 bases for V and 7 bases for J; bases not matched to a gene: 9. This CDR3 has 15 residues. The germline V gene has CDR1 SGHTA and CDR2 FQGNSA. The CDR3 spells CASSPRTGGVWTQYF. CDR3 DNA: TGTGCCAGCAGCCCAAGGACAGGGGGCGTGTGGACCCAGTACTTC. Full variable domain (remainder filled in from reference TRBV7-2 and TRBJ2-5): GAGVSQSPSNKVTEKGKDVELRCDPISGHTALYWYRQSLGQGLEFLIYFQGNSAPDKSGLPSDRFSAERTGGSVSTLTIQRTQQEDSAVYLCASSPRTGGVWTQYFGPGTRLLVL.

This clonotype has a count of ten or more. The chain links TRBV6-2 or TRBV6-3 to TRBJ2-6; D perhaps matches TRBD1 (5 bases). This CDR3 is built from 18 residues. Germline V CDR1 and CDR2: MNHEY, SVGEGT. The V end lost 6 bases, the J end lost 0 bases, and 18 bases lay between the germline ends. The chain's CDR3 is CASSVRTYRSSGANVLTF. The CDR3 DNA reads as TGTGCCAGCAGCGTAAGGACATATAGATCCTCTGGGGCCAACGTCCTGACTTTC.

The chain carries TRBV6-5 and TRBJ2-7; 10 nucleotides match TRBD1. Per the germline V gene, CDR1 is MNHEY and CDR2 is SVGAGI. This CDR3 has 17 amino acids. The V segment lost 1 base and the J segment 3 bases; nucleotides outside the gene matches: 9. CDR3 sequence reads: CASSYFGGQGSVYEQYF. CDR3 DNA sequence: TGTGCCAGCAGTTACTTCGGGGGACAGGGGAGTGTCTACGAGCAGTACTTC.

This clonotype was recorded many times. V and J are TRBV20-1 and TRBJ2-4, with D tentatively TRBD1 (5 bases). The CDR3 contains 14 residues. Looked up from germline, CDR1 is DFQATT and CDR2 is SNEGSKA (reference sequence). The V end was cut by 3 bases, the J end by 0 bases, with 9 bases between. CDR3 loop: CSASRQLAKNIQYF. The CDR3 nucleotides read TGCAGTGCTAGCAGACAGTTAGCCAAAAACATTCAGTACTTC.